One sample yielded the 14 T cell receptor beta chains listed below, sequenced in a study of T-cell memory formation after mild COVID-19. TCRdb called the 5' RACE reads again in MiXCR, with one record for every CDR3 protein. The sample contains 200,000 to 250,000 distinct CDR3 sequences, over 8.5% of which appear only once. Sequencing was done on a sample of PBMCs or a T cell subset sorted from them (not recorded which). The receptors derive from a man aged 18 to 29 who had mild COVID-19 (a few samples of this study predate the infection). Cell type and time point are not known.

This clonotype was detected ten times or more. V and J are TRBV6-5 and TRBJ2-3; the match to TRBD2 covers 12 bases. Germline trimming cut 6 bases from V and 4 bases from J; bases unmatched to any gene: 5. The germline V gene encodes CDR1 MNHEY and CDR2 SVGAGI. This CDR3 has 15 residues. Here the CDR3 reads CASRPGTSGPDTQYF. The CDR3 coding sequence is TGTGCCAGCAGACCCGGGACTAGCGGGCCAGATACGCAGTATTTT.

A few counts support this clonotype. The rearrangement links TRBV27 to TRBJ2-3; D unresolved. The CDR3 runs 16 residues. CDR1 is MNHEY and CDR2 is SMNVEV in the germline V gene (reference sequence). V shed 6 bases and J shed 0 bases, with 16 bases lying between them. CDR3 sequence reads: CASSHLDGWSTDTQYF. The CDR3 nucleotides are TGTGCCAGCAGCCACTTGGACGGGTGGAGCACAGATACGCAGTATTTT.

The chain links TRBV5-1 to TRBJ2-3; D not resolved. Trimming cost V 2 bases and J 1 base, with 14 bases left between them. Germline CDR1 and CDR2: SGHRS and YFSETQ. The CDR3 has 16 amino acids. The CDR3 nucleotides are TGCGCCAGCAGCTTTTCCCCCACCTTACGCACAGATACGCAGTATTTT. It specifies CASSFSPTLRTDTQYF.

The V call is TRBV7-2, the J call TRBJ2-1; TRBD2 matches 7 bases. Germline V gene lookup returns CDR1 SGHTA and CDR2 FQGNSA. CDR3 length equals 15 residues. The trim removed 5 bases at V and 1 base at J, leaving 5 bases unmatched. The CDR3 loop reads CASSQFGGSYNEQFF. CDR3 DNA sequence: TGTGCCAGCAGCCAATTCGGGGGGTCCTACAATGAGCAGTTCTTC. The full variable domain, its missing parts supplied by reference TRBV7-2 and TRBJ2-1, is GAGVSQSPSNKVTEKGKDVELRCDPISGHTALYWYRQSLGQGLEFLIYFQGNSAPDKSGLPSDRFSAERTGGSVSTLTIQRTQQEDSAVYLCASSQFGGSYNEQFFGPGTRLTVL.

This clonotype has a handful of counts. The DNA for the CDR3 is TGCGCCAGCAGCACGGCCCCCGTCGCCCTCGAGGGCTATGGCTACACCTTC. Protein: CASSTAPVALEGYGYTF. This rearrangement joins TRBV5-1 to TRBJ1-2; D uncertain. Per germline, CDR1 SGHRS and CDR2 YFSETQ. This CDR3 contains 17 residues. Trimming stripped 4 bases from V and 4 bases from J, with 23 bases between.

The V call is TRBV24-1, the J call TRBJ2-5; 7 bases map to TRBD1. Germline V gene lookup returns CDR1 KGHDR and CDR2 SFDVKD. CDR3 length equals 14 residues. After removal of 2 bases from V and 9 bases from J, the junction contained 8 bases not matched to a gene. The CDR3 protein is CATSDCLGGEAQYF. In DNA, the CDR3 is TGTGCCACCAGTGATTGCCTAGGGGGCGAGGCCCAGTACTTC.

This clonotype was detected only a few times. V usage is TRBV29-1 and J usage is TRBJ1-2, with a weak D call TRBD1 (6 bases). V was pared by 8 bases and J by 8 bases, with 15 bases between. The CDR3 runs to 11 residues. Germline V lookup: CDR1 SQVTM, CDR2 ANQGSEA. This CDR3 reads CSHGGAEGYTF. Here the CDR3 DNA reads TGCAGCCACGGGGGCGCGGAGGGCTACACCTTC. Combining the CDR3 with reference TRBV29-1 and TRBJ1-2 gives the whole variable domain SAVISQKPSRDICQRGTSLTIQCQVDSQVTMMFWYRQQPGQSLTLIATANQGSEATYESGFVIDKFPISRPNLTFSTLTVSNMSPEDSSIYLCSHGGAEGYTFGSGTRLTVV.

This chain uses TRBV27 with TRBJ2-4, with TRBD1 matching 7 bases. The ends lost 6 bases at V and 6 bases at J; junction bases unmatched: 8. Germline CDR1 reads MNHEY; CDR2 reads SMNVEV (reference sequence). The CDR3 extends over 14 amino acids. CDR3 loop: CASSRPGQINIQYF. The CDR3 bases are TGTGCCAGCAGCCGACCGGGACAGATAAACATTCAGTACTTC.

The rearrangement links TRBV24-1 to TRBJ2-7; possibly TRBD2 for D (7 bases). The CDR3 is 12 amino acids. CDR1 and CDR2 (germline): KGHDR, SFDVKD. Trimming pared 12 bases from V and 3 bases from J, leaving 14 bases between. The DNA for the CDR3 is TGTGCCGGCGGGGGCACGCACTACGAGCAGTACGTC. It specifies CAGGGTHYEQYV.

This clonotype was counted a few times. V usage is TRBV5-1 and J usage is TRBJ2-2, with 8 nucleotides matching TRBD1. Germline V gene lookup returns CDR1 SGHRS and CDR2 YFSETQ. This CDR3 region has 16 residues. After removal of 4 bases from V and 0 bases from J, the junction contained 5 bases not matched to a gene. For the CDR3, the DNA is TGCGCCAGCAGCAGGGGACAGGTGACGAACACCGGGGAGCTGTTTTTT. Translated, it gives CASSRGQVTNTGELFF.

Here the CDR3 reads CASSPPMMNTEAFF. The CDR3 coding sequence is TGTGCCAGCAGCCCTCCCATGATGAACACTGAAGCTTTCTTT. The genes are TRBV7-2 and TRBJ1-1; D ambiguous. The ends were cut back, 5 bases at V and 0 bases at J, with 10 bases in the middle. CDR1 and CDR2 (germline): SGHTA, FQGNSA. The CDR3 length is 14 residues.

This clonotype was recorded at least ten times. The CDR3 sequence is CASSLRVQLIDNEQFF. The CDR3 DNA reads as TGCGCCAGCAGCTTGCGAGTACAGCTAATTGACAATGAGCAGTTCTTC. V and J are TRBV5-1 and TRBJ2-1; D is undetermined. The CDR3 runs to 16 residues. Per the germline V gene, CDR1 is SGHRS and CDR2 is YFSETQ. V shed 1 base and J shed 5 bases, with 16 bases lying between them.

This clonotype was recorded at least ten times. V usage is TRBV7-2 and J usage is TRBJ2-3; unclear D gene. The CDR3 has 14 residues. Germline V CDR1 and CDR2: SGHTA, FQGNSA. The germline V and J ends were trimmed by 6 bases and 0 bases, with 10 bases remaining between them. The CDR3 sequence: CASSFRVSTDTQYF. The CDR3 DNA is TGTGCCAGCAGTTTTCGGGTTAGCACAGATACGCAGTATTTT.

In this sample, this clonotype turned up a few times. The chain recombines TRBV18 with TRBJ1-3; D gene unclear. Germline V gene data show CDR1 as KGHSH and CDR2 as LQKENI. This CDR3 is 15 amino acids long. Trimming took off 1 base at V and 2 bases at J, with 9 bases between the two ends. The CDR3: CASSPRPGTGNTIYF. Written as DNA, the CDR3 is TGTGCCAGCTCACCACGTCCAGGAACTGGAAACACCATATATTTT.